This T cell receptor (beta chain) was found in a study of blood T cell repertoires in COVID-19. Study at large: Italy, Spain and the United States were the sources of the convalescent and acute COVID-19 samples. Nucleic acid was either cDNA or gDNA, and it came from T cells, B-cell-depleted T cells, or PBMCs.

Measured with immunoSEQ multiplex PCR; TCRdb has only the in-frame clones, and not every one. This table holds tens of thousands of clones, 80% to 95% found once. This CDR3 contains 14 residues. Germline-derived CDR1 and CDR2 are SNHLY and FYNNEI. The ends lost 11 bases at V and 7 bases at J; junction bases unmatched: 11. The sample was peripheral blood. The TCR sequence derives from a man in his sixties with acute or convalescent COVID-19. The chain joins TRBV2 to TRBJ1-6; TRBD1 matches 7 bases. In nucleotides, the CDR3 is TGTGCCTCCAAAGGGCCAGGGGGAAATTCACCCCTCCACTTT. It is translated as CASKGPGGNSPLHF.